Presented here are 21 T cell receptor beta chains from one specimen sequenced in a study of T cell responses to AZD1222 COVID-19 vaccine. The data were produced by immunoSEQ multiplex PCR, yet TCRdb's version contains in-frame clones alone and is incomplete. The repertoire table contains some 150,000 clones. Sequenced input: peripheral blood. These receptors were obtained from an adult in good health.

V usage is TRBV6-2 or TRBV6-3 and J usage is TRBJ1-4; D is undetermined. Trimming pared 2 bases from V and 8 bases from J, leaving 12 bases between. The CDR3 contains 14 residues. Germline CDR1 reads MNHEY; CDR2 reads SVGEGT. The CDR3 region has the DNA TGTGCCAGCAGTTACCCCCAGTTCGGGGAAAAACTGTTTTTT. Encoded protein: CASSYPQFGEKLFF.

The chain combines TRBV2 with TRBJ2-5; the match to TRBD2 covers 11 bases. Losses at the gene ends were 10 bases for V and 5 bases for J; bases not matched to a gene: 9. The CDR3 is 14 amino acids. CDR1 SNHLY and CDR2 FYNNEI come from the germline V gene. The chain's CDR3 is CAKGSSGGSETQYF. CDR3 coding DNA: TGTGCCAAAGGATCTAGCGGGGGGAGTGAGACCCAGTACTTC.

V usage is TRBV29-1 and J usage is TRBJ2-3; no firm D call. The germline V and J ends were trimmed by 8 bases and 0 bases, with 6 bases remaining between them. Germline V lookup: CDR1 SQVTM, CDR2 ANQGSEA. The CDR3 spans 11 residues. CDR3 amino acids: CSTDSTDTQYF. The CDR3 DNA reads TGCAGCACCGATAGCACAGATACGCAGTATTTT.

The CDR3 here is CASSLSGREAGYTF. DNA of the CDR3: TGCGCCAGCAGCTTGTCGGGCAGGGAGGCTGGCTACACCTTC. This sequence joins TRBV5-1 and TRBJ1-2; D may be TRBD1 (5 bases). With 1 base removed from V and 7 bases from J, the gap between germline ends came to 14 bases. The length of the CDR3 is 14 residues. The germline V gene has CDR1 SGHRS and CDR2 YFSETQ.

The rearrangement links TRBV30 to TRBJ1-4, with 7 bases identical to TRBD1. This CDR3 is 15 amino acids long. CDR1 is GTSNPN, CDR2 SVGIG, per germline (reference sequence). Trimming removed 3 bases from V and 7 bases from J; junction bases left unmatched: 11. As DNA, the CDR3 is TGTGCCTGGAGCGAACAGGGGCGCCTGGCTGAAAAACTGTTTTTT. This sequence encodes CAWSEQGRLAEKLFF.

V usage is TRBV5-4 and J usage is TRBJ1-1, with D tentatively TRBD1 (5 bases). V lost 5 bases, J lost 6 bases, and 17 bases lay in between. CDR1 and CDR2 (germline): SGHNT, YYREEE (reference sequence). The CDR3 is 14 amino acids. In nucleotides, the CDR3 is TGTGCCAGCAGTACGAACACTCAGGGTTCTGAAGCTTTCTTT. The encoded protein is CASSTNTQGSEAFF. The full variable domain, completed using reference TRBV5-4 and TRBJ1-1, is ETGVTQSPTHLIKTRGQQVTLRCSSQSGHNTVSWYQQALGQGPQFIFQYYREEENGRGNFPPRFSGLQFPNYSSELNVNALELDDSALYLCASSTNTQGSEAFFGQGTRLTVV.

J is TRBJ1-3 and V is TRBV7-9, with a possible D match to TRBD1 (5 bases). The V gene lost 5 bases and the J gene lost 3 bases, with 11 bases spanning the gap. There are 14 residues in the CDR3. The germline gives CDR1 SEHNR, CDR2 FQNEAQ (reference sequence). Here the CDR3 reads CASSATGGGNTIYF. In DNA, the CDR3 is TGTGCCAGCAGCGCCACAGGAGGTGGAAACACCATATATTTT.

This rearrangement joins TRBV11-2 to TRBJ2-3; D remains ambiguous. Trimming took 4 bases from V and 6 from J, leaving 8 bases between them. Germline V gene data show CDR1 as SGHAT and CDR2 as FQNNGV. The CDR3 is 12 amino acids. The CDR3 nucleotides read TGTGCCAGCAGCTCCGCTGTTGATACGCAGTATTTT. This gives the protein CASSSAVDTQYF. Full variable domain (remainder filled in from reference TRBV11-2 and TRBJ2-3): EAGVAQSPRYKIIEKRQSVAFWCNPISGHATLYWYQQILGQGPKLLIQFQNNGVVDDSQLPKDRFSAERLKGVDSTLKIQPAKLEDSAVYLCASSSAVDTQYFGPGTRLTVL.

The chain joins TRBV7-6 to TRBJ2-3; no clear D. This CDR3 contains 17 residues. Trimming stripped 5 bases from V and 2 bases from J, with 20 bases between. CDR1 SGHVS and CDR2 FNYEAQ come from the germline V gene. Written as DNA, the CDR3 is TGTGCCAGCAGCCCTCGAGTGGCACTCTGGTCCACAGATACGCAGTATTTT. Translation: CASSPRVALWSTDTQYF.

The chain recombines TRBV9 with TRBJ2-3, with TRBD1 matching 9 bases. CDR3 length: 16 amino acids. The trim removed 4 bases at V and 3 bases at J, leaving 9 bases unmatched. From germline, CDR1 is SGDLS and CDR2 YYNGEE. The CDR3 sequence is CASSPLSGTGTDTQYF. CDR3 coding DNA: TGTGCCAGCAGCCCACTTTCCGGGACAGGGACAGATACGCAGTATTTT.

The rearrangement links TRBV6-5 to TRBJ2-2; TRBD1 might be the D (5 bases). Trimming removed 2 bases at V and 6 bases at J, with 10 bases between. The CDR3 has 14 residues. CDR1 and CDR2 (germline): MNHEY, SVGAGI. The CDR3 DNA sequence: TGTGCCAGCAGTTACGACAGAGTCCCCGGGGAGCTGTTTTTT. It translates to CASSYDRVPGELFF.

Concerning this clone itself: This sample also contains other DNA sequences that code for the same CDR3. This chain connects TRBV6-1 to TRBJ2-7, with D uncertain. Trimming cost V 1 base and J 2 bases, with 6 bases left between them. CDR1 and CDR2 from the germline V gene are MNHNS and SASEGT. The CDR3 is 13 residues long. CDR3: CASSEGVPYEQYF. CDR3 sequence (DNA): TGTGCCAGCAGTGAAGGGGTTCCCTACGAGCAGTACTTC.

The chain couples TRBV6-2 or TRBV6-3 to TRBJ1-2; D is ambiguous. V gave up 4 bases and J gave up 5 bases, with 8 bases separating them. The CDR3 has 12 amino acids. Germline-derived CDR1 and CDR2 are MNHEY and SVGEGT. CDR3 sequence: CASSSGNYGYTF. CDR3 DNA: TGTGCCAGCAGTTCCGGTAATTATGGCTACACCTTC.

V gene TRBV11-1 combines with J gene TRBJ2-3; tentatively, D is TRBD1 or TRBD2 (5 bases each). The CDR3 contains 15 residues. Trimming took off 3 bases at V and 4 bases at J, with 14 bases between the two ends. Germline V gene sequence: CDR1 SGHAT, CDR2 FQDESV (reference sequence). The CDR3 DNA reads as TGTGCCAGCAGCTTCCGTCCAGGGAGCCCAGATACGCAGTATTTT. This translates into CASSFRPGSPDTQYF.

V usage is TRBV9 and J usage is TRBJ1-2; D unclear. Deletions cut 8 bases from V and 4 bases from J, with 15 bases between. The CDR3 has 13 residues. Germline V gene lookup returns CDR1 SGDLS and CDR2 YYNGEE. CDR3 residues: CASQDRSSYGYTF. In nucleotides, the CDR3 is TGTGCCAGTCAGGACCGATCTTCCTATGGCTACACCTTC. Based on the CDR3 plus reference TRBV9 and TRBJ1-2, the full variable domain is DSGVTQTPKHLITATGQRVTLRCSPRSGDLSVYWYQQSLDQGLQFLIQYYNGEERAKGNILERFSAQQFPDLHSELNLSSLELGDSALYFCASQDRSSYGYTFGSGTRLTVV.

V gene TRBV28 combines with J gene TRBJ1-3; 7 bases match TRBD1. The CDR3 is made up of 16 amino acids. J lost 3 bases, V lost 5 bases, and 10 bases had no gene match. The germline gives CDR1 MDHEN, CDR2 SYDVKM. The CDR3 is CASSTGGQYLGNTIYF. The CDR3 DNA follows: TGTGCCAGCAGTACCGGGGGACAGTACCTTGGAAACACCATATATTTT.

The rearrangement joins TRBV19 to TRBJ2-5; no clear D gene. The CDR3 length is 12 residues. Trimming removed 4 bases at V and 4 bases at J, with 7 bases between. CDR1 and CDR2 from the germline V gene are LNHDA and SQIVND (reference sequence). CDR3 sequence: CASSTFRETQYF. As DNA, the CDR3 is TGTGCCAGTAGTACGTTTAGAGAGACCCAGTACTTC.

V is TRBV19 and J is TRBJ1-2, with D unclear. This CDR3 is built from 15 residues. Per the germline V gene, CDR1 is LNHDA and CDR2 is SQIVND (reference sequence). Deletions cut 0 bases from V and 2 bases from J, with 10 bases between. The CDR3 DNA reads TGTGCCAGTAGTATAGATGGGATTTCGAACTATGGCTACACCTTC. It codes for CASSIDGISNYGYTF.

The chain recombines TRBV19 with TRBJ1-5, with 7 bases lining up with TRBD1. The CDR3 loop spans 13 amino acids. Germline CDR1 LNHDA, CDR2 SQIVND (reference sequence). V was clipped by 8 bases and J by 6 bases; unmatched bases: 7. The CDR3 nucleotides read TGTGCCAGTGCCCAGGGGGGGAGTCAGCCCCAGCATTTT. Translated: CASAQGGSQPQHF.

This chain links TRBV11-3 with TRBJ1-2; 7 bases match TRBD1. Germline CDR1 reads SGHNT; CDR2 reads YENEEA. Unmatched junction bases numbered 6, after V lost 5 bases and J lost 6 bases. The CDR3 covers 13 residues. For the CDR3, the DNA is TGTGCCAGCAGCCCCGGGACAGCAAATGGCTACACCTTC. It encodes CASSPGTANGYTF.

This CDR3 is CASSFRQGANTEAFF. CDR3 nucleotide sequence: TGTGCCAGCAGTTTCAGACAGGGGGCGAACACTGAAGCTTTCTTT. This rearrangement joins TRBV6-5 to TRBJ1-1, with TRBD1 matching 10 bases. The CDR3 runs to 15 residues. The V gene end was trimmed by 4 bases and the J gene end by 1 base; junction bases not matched to a gene: 3. Germline values: CDR1 MNHEY, CDR2 SVGAGI.